The source of this T cell receptor (beta chain) is a study of control samples from healthy donors and cancer patients. Assay: immunoSEQ multiplex PCR; the TCRdb copy retains only in-frame clones and omits some. The profile shows 150,000 or so clones, approximately 93% of them singletons. The receptor was derived from a man aged 40-49 years in good health. Sequencing was performed on blood.

The CDR3 loop reads CATDGGANNEKLFF. Written as DNA, the CDR3 is TGTGCCACCGATGGGGGGGCGAATAATGAAAAACTGTTTTTT. This chain links TRBV6-6 with TRBJ1-4, with D perhaps TRBD1 (6 bases). The CDR3 spans 14 residues. Trimming took 10 bases from V and 4 from J, leaving 16 bases between them. Germline V gives CDR1 MNHNY, CDR2 SVGAGI (reference sequence).